This TCR beta chain was identified during a study of CD8+CD57+ T cells in acquired aplastic anemia. Whole-study context: The sorted CD4+ and CD8+ cells yielded an average about 3.5 ug of DNA. Study findings and constraints: Between the patient and control groups, CD8+ Simpson's diversity did not differ significantly. Patients shared twenty-nine CD8+ CDR3 sequences with controls.

Before being chosen for sequencing, patients had shown CD8+CD57+ cell expansion by flow cytometry. Severe acquired aplastic anemia was diagnosed in all patients. On this clonotype: Its antigen is still unknown.

According to the study, genomic DNA was the template for TCR beta VDJ and CDR3 profiling. One entry per CDR3 protein, called by TCRdb with MiXCR from the reads. The data contain more than 150,000 distinct CDR3 sequences, almost 50% of them seen just once; the ten biggest clones take up roughly 13%. The TCR comes from a human donor with aplastic anemia. Sample: sorted CD4+, CD8+, or CD8+CD57+ T cells (not recorded which) from PBMCs.

For the CDR3, the DNA is TGTGCCAGTAGGGAGGGGGGCGGGGGGGAGACAGATACGCAGTATTTT. The encoded protein is CASREGGGGETDTQYF. The chain joins TRBV25-1 to TRBJ2-3, with 9 nucleotides matching TRBD2. The CDR3 is 16 residues long. The V and J ends lost 9 bases and 3 bases, in that order; junction bases with no gene match: 13. Per the germline V gene, CDR1 is MGHDK and CDR2 is SYGVNS.